This T cell receptor beta chain is from a study of tumor-infiltrating lymphocytes in primary liver carcinoma. The tissue used was unsorted bulk material of roughly 17-34 mg. RNA and DNA were co-extracted from it with the AllPrep DNA/RNA mini kit. Starting material of roughly 550 ng total RNA yielded TCR beta cDNA via a constant-region primer. Libraries for TCR beta were built through three nested multiplex PCR rounds, which together made up a slightly modified ARM-PCR procedure. TCRdb reanalysed the multiplex PCR reads using MiXCR and keeps one entry per CDR3 protein. The sample records about 130,000 distinct CDR3 sequences, 64% being singletons. This clonotype occurred many times. The source of this sequence is a woman aged 60-70 years with primary liver carcinoma and hepatitis B virus infection. Sequencing input: liver tumor tissue from sampling region 3. Described subset: tumor region T3, left-lateral pole.

The CDR3 sequence: CASSQGTSWGTEQFF. The CDR3 DNA sequence: TGCGCCAGCAGCCAAGGGACTAGCTGGGGAACGGAGCAGTTCTTC. The chain carries TRBV4-1 and TRBJ2-1, with 8 bases aligning to TRBD2. There are 15 residues in the CDR3. The germline CDR1 and CDR2 sequences are MGHRA and YSYEKL. V was pared by 1 base and J by 10 bases, with 9 bases of the junction left unmatched.